The sequence of this T cell receptor beta chain was determined in a study of cytomegalovirus exposure and HLA in healthy donors. Study-level information: Early on, a data release was issued that held 80 million to 90 million unique TCRs from HLA-typed donors.

Study findings and constraints: An ancestry cluster, one associated with Asian ancestry, reportedly showed fewer N-insertions than the approximately 650-donor mean in a later analysis. Rare TCR sequences dominated, though some public TCRs recurred in many donors. In all likelihood, a cluster of highly shared sequence variants was a sequencing artifact.

Deletions cut 6 bases from V and 1 base from J, with 12 bases between. The CDR3 length is 13 residues. Germline V gene lookup returns CDR1 SQVTM and CDR2 ANQGSEA. With regard to this clone: The antigen is unknown.

Vbeta (60) and Jbeta (13) primers were used in the PCR. Libraries were prepared by immunoSEQ multiplex PCR; TCRdb keeps only in-frame clonotypes and omits some of them. Of about 110,000 clones in the sample, around 75% were seen once. The TCR comes from a man under 40 in good health and CMV-seronegative. The source material was PBMCs. V is TRBV29-1 and J is TRBJ2-5, with D tentatively TRBD2 (6 bases). The chain's CDR3 is CSVAGLRQETQYF. The DNA for the CDR3 is TGCAGCGTAGCAGGACTACGCCAAGAGACCCAGTACTTC.